One sample yielded the 26 T cell receptor beta chains listed below, sequenced in a study of blood T cell repertoires in COVID-19. Method: immunoSEQ multiplex PCR; TCRdb's copy keeps in-frame clones and lacks some. The repertoire holds some 320,000 clones, roughly 86% seen once, with approximately 5% in the top ten. Source material: PBMCs or T cells enriched from blood (not recorded which). All receptors come from a woman younger than 45 who had recovered from COVID-19.

The rearrangement links TRBV14 to TRBJ2-7; 7 bases agree with TRBD1. Germline V gene lookup returns CDR1 SGHDN and CDR2 FVKESK. The CDR3 sequence is 13 residues long. The V and J ends lost 4 bases and 3 bases, in that order; junction bases with no gene match: 3. CDR3 residues: CASSRDSHYEQYF. As DNA, the CDR3 is TGTGCCAGCAGCCGGGACAGCCACTACGAGCAGTACTTC.

V and J are TRBV5-4 and TRBJ1-2; 9 nucleotides match TRBD1. V trimming: 2 bases; J trimming: 4 bases; junction bases outside the gene matches: 9. CDR1 is SGHNT, CDR2 YYREEE, per germline (reference sequence). The length of the CDR3 is 16 residues. Here the CDR3 reads CASSFRTGVSIYGYTF. CDR3 nucleotides: TGTGCCAGCAGCTTTCGGACAGGGGTGTCGATCTATGGCTACACCTTC.

This clone has only one observation. The chain uses TRBV4-1 and TRBJ2-3, with D perhaps TRBD1 (6 bases). In germline, CDR1 is MGHRA, CDR2 YSYEKL. The V and J ends lost 0 bases and 5 bases respectively, with 12 bases between them. The CDR3 contains 15 residues. This CDR3 is CASSQDRGQKDTQYF. DNA for the CDR3: TGCGCCAGCAGCCAAGATAGGGGACAAAAAGATACGCAGTATTTT.

V usage is TRBV10-3 and J usage is TRBJ2-1, with TRBD2 matching 10 bases. CDR1 ENHRY and CDR2 SYGVKD come from the germline V gene. Trimming removed 7 bases from V and 12 bases from J; junction bases left unmatched: 21. The CDR3 has 17 residues. Here the CDR3 DNA reads TGTGCCATCAAGGGGGCTACTAGCGGGGAATACAATGACGGGCAGTTCTTC. It is translated as CAIKGATSGEYNDGQFF.

The CDR3 sequence is CASSSPSRDRWPLGSQPQHF. The DNA of the CDR3 is TGTGCCAGCAGTTCTCCTAGCCGGGACAGGTGGCCCCTCGGGAGTCAGCCCCAGCATTTT. This chain connects TRBV28 to TRBJ1-5; 8 nucleotides line up with TRBD1. V was pared by 4 bases and J by 6 bases, with 23 bases of the junction left unmatched. The CDR3 contains 20 residues. Germline CDR1 is MDHEN and CDR2 is SYDVKM.

The chain employs TRBV7-6 and TRBJ2-7; TRBD2 agrees at 12 bases. Germline loops: CDR1 SGHVS, CDR2 FNYEAQ. Losses at the gene ends were 1 base for V and 3 bases for J; bases not matched to a gene: 7. The CDR3 totals 17 residues. CDR3 loop: CASSLVRTSGDIYEQYF. In DNA form, the CDR3 reads TGTGCCAGCAGCTTAGTTCGGACTAGCGGGGATATCTACGAGCAGTACTTC.

This chain uses TRBV15 with TRBJ2-7, with D unclear. CDR1 and CDR2 from the germline V gene are LNHNV and YYDKDF (reference sequence). V lost 3 bases, J lost 9 bases, and 15 bases lay in between. This CDR3 spans 13 amino acids. CDR3: CATSSTYQDTQYF. The DNA of the CDR3 is TGTGCCACCAGCAGCACCTACCAAGATACGCAGTACTTC.

This clone ranks as medium-sized. V is TRBV5-1 and J is TRBJ1-1, with D possibly matching TRBD1 (5 bases). CDR1 SGHRS and CDR2 YFSETQ come from the germline V gene. The ends were cut back, 0 bases at V and 4 bases at J, with 13 bases in the middle. The CDR3 consists of 15 residues. CDR3 loop: CASSLEVGGFTEAFF. The CDR3 region has the DNA TGCGCCAGCAGCTTGGAGGTCGGGGGATTCACTGAAGCTTTCTTT.

The chain has TRBV6-5 and TRBJ2-7; the D gene is possibly TRBD2 (5 bases). CDR1 and CDR2 from the germline V gene are MNHEY and SVGAGI. The CDR3 extends over 13 amino acids. Trimming took off 7 bases at V and 7 bases at J, with 17 bases between the two ends. As DNA, the CDR3 is TGTGCCAGCACCCGAGCGGTAGGCGGGGAGCAGTACTTC. Protein product: CASTRAVGGEQYF.

The V call is TRBV7-2, the J call TRBJ2-7; 9 bases map to TRBD2. V trimming: 6 bases; J trimming: 6 bases; junction bases outside the gene matches: 12. CDR3 length equals 15 residues. Germline V gene lookup returns CDR1 SGHTA and CDR2 FQGNSA. CDR3: CASRRLAGLAGEQYF. CDR3 DNA sequence: TGTGCCAGCAGGCGACTCGCGGGACTAGCTGGCGAGCAGTACTTC. The whole variable domain, remainder taken from reference TRBV7-2 and TRBJ2-7, is GAGVSQSPSNKVTEKGKDVELRCDPISGHTALYWYRQSLGQGLEFLIYFQGNSAPDKSGLPSDRFSAERTGGSVSTLTIQRTQQEDSAVYLCASRRLAGLAGEQYFGPGTRLTVT.

This sequence joins TRBV7-9 and TRBJ2-7; D is perhaps TRBD2 (6 bases). Germline V lookup: CDR1 SEHNR, CDR2 FQNEAQ (reference sequence). The CDR3 has 14 residues. V was pared by 1 base and J by 2 bases, with 9 bases between. The CDR3 nucleotides are TGTGCCAGCAGCTTAGGGGGAGGTACCTACGAGCAGTACTTC. This encodes CASSLGGGTYEQYF. The complete variable domain, with remaining parts taken from reference TRBV7-9 and TRBJ2-7, reads DTGVSQNPRHKITKRGQNVTFRCDPISEHNRLYWYRQTLGQGPEFLTYFQNEAQLEKSRLLSDRFSAERPKGSFSTLEIQRTEQGDSAMYLCASSLGGGTYEQYFGPGTRLTVT.

This clone was seen only once. The J gene is TRBJ1-1, the V gene TRBV19; D call uncertain. V was pared by 8 bases and J by 2 bases, with 12 bases between. Germline V gene lookup returns CDR1 LNHDA and CDR2 SQIVND (reference sequence). The CDR3 spans 13 residues. CDR3 in amino acids: CASRPGLNTEAFF. Written as DNA, the CDR3 is TGTGCCAGTCGGCCAGGACTAAACACTGAAGCTTTCTTT.

A note on this clone: Distinct nucleotide sequences in the sample also encode this CDR3. The chain links TRBV18 to TRBJ2-2; D is ambiguous. CDR3 length: 14 amino acids. Germline V gene data show CDR1 as KGHSH and CDR2 as LQKENI. Trimming cost V 2 bases and J 4 bases, with 8 bases left between them. The CDR3, as DNA: TGTGCCAGCTCACCAGGGCAGTCCACCGGGGAGCTGTTTTTT. This encodes CASSPGQSTGELFF.

This clone was seen ten or more times. The DNA for the CDR3 is TGTGCCAGCAGTGAACGGGTTGGATCCTTGAACACTGAAGCTTTCTTT. It specifies CASSERVGSLNTEAFF. The chain is built from TRBV6-1 and TRBJ1-1; D call uncertain. The ends were cut back, 2 bases at V and 0 bases at J, with 13 bases in the middle. The CDR3 runs to 16 residues. CDR1 and CDR2 (germline): MNHNS, SASEGT.

The rearrangement joins TRBV6-5 to TRBJ1-5; the D gene is possibly TRBD1 (5 bases). The CDR3 totals 14 residues. CDR1 is MNHEY and CDR2 is SVGAGI in the germline V gene. V lost 4 bases to trimming and J lost 8 bases, with 15 bases between them. CDR3 protein: CASSFTPGSEPQHF. The CDR3 DNA follows: TGTGCCAGCAGTTTCACTCCAGGGTCAGAGCCCCAGCATTTT.

The J gene is TRBJ1-1, the V gene TRBV9; no firm D call. The ends were cut back, 0 bases at V and 9 bases at J, with 9 bases in the middle. The CDR3 consists of 12 residues. Germline V gives CDR1 SGDLS, CDR2 YYNGEE. CDR3: CASSVDGMQAFF. The CDR3 bases are TGTGCCAGCAGCGTAGACGGGATGCAAGCTTTCTTT. Full variable domain (missing parts from reference TRBV9 and TRBJ1-1): DSGVTQTPKHLITATGQRVTLRCSPRSGDLSVYWYQQSLDQGLQFLIQYYNGEERAKGNILERFSAQQFPDLHSELNLSSLELGDSALYFCASSVDGMQAFFGQGTRLTVV.

V and J are TRBV19 and TRBJ1-2; 12 bases line up with TRBD1. The J segment lost 8 bases and the V segment lost 4 bases, leaving 5 bases of the junction unmatched. The CDR3 totals 14 residues. Germline V lookup: CDR1 LNHDA, CDR2 SQIVND (reference sequence). In nucleotides, the CDR3 is TGTGCCAGTAGTACCGGGACAGGGGGCGGAGGCTACACCTTC. It is translated as CASSTGTGGGGYTF.

This chain joins TRBV19 and TRBJ1-2; 10 bases are shared with TRBD1. Germline CDR1 and CDR2: LNHDA and SQIVND (reference sequence). CDR3 size: 16 residues. Trimming at V came to 4 bases and at J to 3 bases, leaving 8 bases not matched to a gene. CDR3 DNA: TGTGCCAGTAGTACTCAGGGGACAGGGGCGGACTATGGCTACACCTTC. It encodes CASSTQGTGADYGYTF.

This sequence joins TRBV28 and TRBJ2-3; D may be TRBD2 (7 bases). This CDR3 has 14 residues. Deletions cut 6 bases from V and 4 bases from J, with 14 bases between. Germline V lookup: CDR1 MDHEN, CDR2 SYDVKM. The CDR3 loop reads CASRLGGASDTQYF. The CDR3 DNA is TGTGCCAGCAGACTGGGGGGGGCATCAGATACGCAGTATTTT.

The V call is TRBV5-1, the J call TRBJ1-2; the match to TRBD1 covers 7 bases. The CDR3 runs 15 residues. Germline V gene lookup returns CDR1 SGHRS and CDR2 YFSETQ. The V and J ends lost 3 bases and 3 bases, in that order; junction bases with no gene match: 8. The chain's CDR3 is CASSSEGQVDYGYTF. The CDR3, as DNA: TGCGCCAGCAGCTCAGAAGGACAGGTGGACTATGGCTACACCTTC.

The V call is TRBV7-2, the J call TRBJ2-2, with 7 positions matching TRBD2. CDR3 length: 16 residues. CDR1 and CDR2 from the germline V gene are SGHTA and FQGNSA. V dropped 3 bases and J dropped 1; count of bases not matched to a gene: 5. This CDR3 is CASSLRGGVNTGELFF. CDR3 bases: TGTGCCAGCAGCTTGCGCGGGGGAGTGAACACCGGGGAGCTGTTTTTT.

V is TRBV27 and J is TRBJ1-2; TRBD1 is a possible D gene (6 bases). This CDR3 contains 14 residues. V shed 5 bases and J shed 3 bases, with 13 bases lying between them. CDR1 MNHEY and CDR2 SMNVEV come from the germline V gene (reference sequence). CDR3 amino acids: CASSITGFDYGYTF. DNA for the CDR3: TGTGCCAGCAGTATTACAGGGTTCGACTATGGCTACACCTTC.

The chain links TRBV6-5 to TRBJ1-6; TRBD1 is a possible D gene (6 bases). This CDR3 is 15 amino acids long. CDR1 and CDR2 (germline): MNHEY, SVGAGI. V lost 2 bases, J lost 10 bases, and 15 bases lay in between. Here the CDR3 reads CASSYEIQGLSPLHF. The CDR3 nucleotides read TGTGCCAGCAGTTACGAGATTCAGGGGTTATCACCCCTCCACTTT.

The chain couples TRBV7-2 to TRBJ1-5; possible D gene TRBD1, 6 bases. CDR3 length: 17 residues. Germline CDR1 and CDR2: SGHTA and FQGNSA. V dropped 5 bases and J dropped 2 bases, with 19 bases sitting between them. This CDR3 reads CASSSPRGGARNQPQHF. The CDR3, as DNA: TGTGCCAGCAGCAGTCCCCGGGGGGGGGCTCGCAATCAGCCCCAGCATTTT.

The chain couples TRBV11-2 to TRBJ2-4, with no clear D. Germline assignment: CDR1 SGHAT and CDR2 FQNNGV. The CDR3 totals 12 residues. Trimming cost V 3 bases and J 9 bases, with 9 bases left between them. In DNA form, the CDR3 reads TGTGCCAGCAGCTTTGGTAGTCGCATTCAGTACTTC. It translates to CASSFGSRIQYF.

This chain joins TRBV7-6 and TRBJ2-1; 8 bases line up with TRBD1. With V trimmed by 4 bases and J by 8 bases, 16 bases remained unmatched. The germline gives CDR1 SGHVS, CDR2 FNYEAQ. The CDR3 runs 17 residues. The CDR3 region is CASSSGWATGEIDEQFF. The CDR3 DNA follows: TGTGCCAGCAGCTCCGGTTGGGCGACAGGGGAAATCGATGAGCAGTTCTTC.